Described below is a single TCR beta chain sequence and its context. Antigen specificity is unknown. Assay: immunoSEQ multiplex PCR; the TCRdb copy retains only in-frame clones and omits some. The sample shows roughly 120,000 clones, about 90% of them seen only once. The data are from a study of T cell responses to AZD1222 COVID-19 vaccine. Study-level information: Second-dose groups at about 4 or about 12 weeks were pooled. Findings and caveats of the study: Spike was spanned by vaccine-associated CD4 TCRs, with dominance at 160-218 and 743-854. Clonal diversity was possibly underestimated, and white British individuals and females predominated among donors. Seropositive AZD1222 recipients at baseline numbered only 6 or 7.

The CDR3 totals 13 residues. Germline loops: CDR1 SGDLS, CDR2 YYNGEE. V was trimmed by 1 base and J by 6 bases, leaving 10 bases between them. The TCR sequence derives from an adult in good health. J is TRBJ1-2 and V is TRBV9; D gene uncertain. The material sequenced was peripheral blood, taken on day 0 of AZD1222 vaccination. The CDR3 sequence: CASSVNPQNGYTF. The CDR3, as DNA: TGTGCCAGCAGCGTAAACCCCCAGAATGGCTACACCTTC.